These 3 T cell receptor beta chains were sequenced from one sample in a study of blood T cell repertoires in COVID-19. Clones were sequenced by immunoSEQ multiplex PCR, and TCRdb holds only the in-frame ones, with some missing. The sample comprises 90,000 to 150,000 clones, approximately 81% of which are singletons, and approximately 4.2% rests with the top ten. The source material was peripheral blood. The receptor set was obtained from a woman of 80 years or more with acute or convalescent COVID-19.

The CDR3 nucleotides are TGTGCCAGCAGTCAGGGGGCAAGACAGCCCCAGCATTTT. This codes for CASSQGARQPQHF. The gene calls are TRBV12-3 or TRBV12-4 and TRBJ1-5, with TRBD1 matching over 8 bases. The CDR3 runs to 13 residues. The ends lost 5 bases at V and 7 bases at J; junction bases unmatched: 4.

This clone has a single count. V usage is TRBV2 and J usage is TRBJ2-7; 7 bases fit TRBD1. CDR1 and CDR2 from the germline V gene are SNHLY and FYNNEI. V dropped 7 bases and J dropped 2; count of bases not matched to a gene: 5. There are 13 residues in the CDR3. In nucleotides, the CDR3 is TGTGCCAGCACCGGGACAGCCACCTACGAGCAGTACTTC. Its translation: CASTGTATYEQYF.

This clone was detected only a few times. The chain employs TRBV7-9 and TRBJ2-4, with 14 bases identical to TRBD2. The junction had 10 bases not matched to a gene; V was cut back by 5 bases and J by 1 base. The CDR3 is made up of 19 amino acids. Germline CDR1 SEHNR, CDR2 FQNEAQ (reference sequence). The CDR3 loop reads CASSQGLAGASLAKNIQYF. The CDR3 nucleotides read TGTGCCAGCAGCCAGGGACTAGCGGGAGCTTCTCTGGCCAAAAACATTCAGTACTTC.